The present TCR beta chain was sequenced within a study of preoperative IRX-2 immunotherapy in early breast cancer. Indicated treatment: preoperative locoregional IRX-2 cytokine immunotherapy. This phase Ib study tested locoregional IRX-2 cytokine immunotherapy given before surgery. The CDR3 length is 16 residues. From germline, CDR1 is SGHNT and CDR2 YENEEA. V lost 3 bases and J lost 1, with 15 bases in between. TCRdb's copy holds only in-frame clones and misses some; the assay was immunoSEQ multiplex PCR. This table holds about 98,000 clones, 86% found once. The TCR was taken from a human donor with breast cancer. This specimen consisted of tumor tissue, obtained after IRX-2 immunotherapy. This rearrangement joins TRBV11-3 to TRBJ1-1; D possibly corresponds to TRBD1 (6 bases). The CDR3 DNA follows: TGTGCCAGCAGCTTGGGGGCTGGGCTTGGGAACACTGAAGCTTTCTTT. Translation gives CASSLGAGLGNTEAFF.